The clone carrying this TCR beta chain showed up just once. This table comes from immunoSEQ multiplex PCR, and its TCRdb copy is limited to in-frame clones, with some not included. The table lists about 2 million clones, over 85% of them singletons. This CDR3 contains 14 residues. With 8 bases removed from V and 4 bases from J, the gap between germline ends came to 18 bases. Germline CDR1 reads SQVTM; CDR2 reads ANQGSEA. This entry comes from a study of shared clonotypes between healthy human individuals. Naive CD8 isolation took CD45RO-negative cells positively selected for CCR7 and excluded terminally differentiated effector memory CD45RA+ cells. Donors comprised only Caucasian adults living in Nashville, Tennessee.

The sequence derives from a man younger than 35 in good health. The chain combines TRBV29-1 with TRBJ1-3, with D unclear. Material for sequencing was naive CD8+ T cells sorted from blood. The CDR3, as DNA: TGCAGCCCACACGATTGGCAGCTGGGAAACACCATATATTTT. Translating gives CSPHDWQLGNTIYF.